This passage covers 21 T cell receptor beta chains from one sample sequenced in a study of Graves' ophthalmopathy and Graves' hyperthyroidism. RNA transcripts yielded amplified TCR beta CDR3 regions. An initial RT-PCR round employing HTBI primers preceded a second-round multiplex PCR. TCRdb recomputed calls from the multiplex PCR reads with MiXCR, one row per CDR3 protein. Of approximately 330,000 distinct CDR3 sequences listed, 17% are singletons. Material for sequencing was peripheral blood. Every receptor here comes from an adult man with Graves' ophthalmopathy.

This clonotype has at least ten counts. The CDR3 region is CASTTSGTGINQPQHF. DNA of the CDR3: TGTGCCAGCACCACTTCGGGGACAGGGATCAATCAGCCCCAGCATTTT. The J gene is TRBJ1-5, the V gene TRBV2; 9 bases fit TRBD1. In germline, CDR1 is SNHLY, CDR2 FYNNEI. The CDR3 totals 16 residues. The junction had 10 bases not matched to a gene; V was cut back by 7 bases and J by 3 bases.

This clonotype was detected ten times or more. The chain links TRBV12-3 or TRBV12-4 to TRBJ2-4, with D possibly being TRBD1 (6 bases). V was pared by 2 bases and J by 3 bases, with 17 bases between. There are 17 residues in the CDR3. CDR3 protein: CASSLNRDQGGKNIQYF. The CDR3 DNA reads as TGTGCCAGCAGTTTAAACCGGGACCAAGGGGGCAAAAACATTCAGTACTTC.

This chain connects TRBV20-1 to TRBJ2-7; TRBD1 aligns across 9 bases. CDR1 and CDR2 from the germline V gene are DFQATT and SNEGSKA (reference sequence). This CDR3 is built from 15 residues. J gave up 5 bases and V 6 bases, and 14 bases lay outside the gene matches. The CDR3 bases are TGCAGTGCCCAAAACGCGGGACAGGGTGAGCACGAGCAGTACTTC. The encoded protein is CSAQNAGQGEHEQYF.

This clonotype has a count of ten or more. The V gene is TRBV18, the J gene TRBJ1-2, with D unresolved. The CDR3 length is 14 residues. Per germline, CDR1 KGHSH and CDR2 LQKENI. The V end lost 0 bases, the J end lost 4 bases, and 9 bases lay between the germline ends. The CDR3: CASSPPVKAYGYTF. The DNA of the CDR3 is TGTGCCAGCTCACCACCGGTTAAAGCCTATGGCTACACCTTC.

The CDR3 protein is CASQTGDSPLHF. The CDR3 DNA sequence: TGTGCCAGCCAAACAGGCGACTCACCCCTCCACTTT. The chain carries TRBV7-3 and TRBJ1-6, with D possibly being TRBD1 (5 bases). CDR1 and CDR2 from the germline V gene are SGHTA and FQGTGA. This CDR3 has 12 amino acids. Trimming stripped 8 bases from V and 10 bases from J, with 12 bases between.

This clonotype was recorded at least ten times. The V gene is TRBV2, the J gene TRBJ1-2; D remains unclear. The V end was cut by 5 bases, the J end by 5 bases, with 9 bases between. The CDR3 contains 12 residues. Germline assignment: CDR1 SNHLY and CDR2 FYNNEI. CDR3 sequence: CASSPDRYGYTF. In DNA form, the CDR3 reads TGTGCCAGCAGTCCAGATCGGTATGGCTACACCTTC.

In this sample, this clonotype turned up many times. The chain has TRBV28 and TRBJ1-2, with TRBD1 matching 7 bases. CDR1 is MDHEN, CDR2 SYDVKM, per germline. V shed 8 bases and J 4 bases; nucleotides not matched to a gene: 4. CDR3 length equals 12 residues. The CDR3 nucleotides read TGTGCCAGCCGGTCAGGGGGCTATGGCTACACCTTC. It specifies CASRSGGYGYTF.

There are many counts of this clonotype. The V gene is TRBV6-1, the J gene TRBJ1-6; TRBD1 matches at 7 bases. The V segment lost 8 bases and the J segment 3 bases; nucleotides outside the gene matches: 7. CDR1 is MNHNS and CDR2 is SASEGT in the germline V gene. The CDR3 length is 15 residues. For the CDR3, the DNA is TGTGCCAGCCTCCGCGACAGGGTCTATAATTCACCCCTCCACTTT. Encoded protein: CASLRDRVYNSPLHF.

This clonotype was recorded at least ten times. The chain is built from TRBV28 and TRBJ2-5; D is undetermined. The V and J ends lost 5 bases and 5 bases respectively, with 15 bases between them. The CDR3 spans 14 residues. The germline V gene has CDR1 MDHEN and CDR2 SYDVKM. CDR3 in DNA: TGTGCCAGCAGTGTCGTCCTAGGCGAGGAGACCCAGTACTTC. It yields the protein CASSVVLGEETQYF.

This clonotype was observed at least ten times. The chain employs TRBV28 and TRBJ1-5; a weak D match, TRBD1 (5 bases). Per germline, CDR1 MDHEN and CDR2 SYDVKM. Trimming cost V 1 base and J 2 bases, with 15 bases left between them. The CDR3 has 17 amino acids. CDR3 in amino acids: CASSLSRRASGNQPQHF. DNA for the CDR3: TGTGCCAGCAGTTTATCTCGCAGGGCTAGTGGCAATCAGCCCCAGCATTTT. The full variable domain, completed using reference TRBV28 and TRBJ1-5, is DVKVTQSSRYLVKRTGEKVFLECVQDMDHENMFWYRQDPGLGLRLIYFSYDVKMKEKGDIPEGYSVSREKKERFSLILESASTNQTSMYLCASSLSRRASGNQPQHFGDGTRLSIL.

The table lists this clonotype with many counts. The chain links TRBV12-3 or TRBV12-4 to TRBJ1-6; D not resolved. The V gene lost 3 bases and the J gene lost 7 bases, with 10 bases spanning the gap. The CDR3 consists of 14 residues. This CDR3 reads CASSLESPNSPLHF. The CDR3 DNA follows: TGTGCCAGCAGTTTGGAGAGTCCGAATTCACCCCTCCACTTT.

This clonotype was seen a few times. J is TRBJ2-7 and V is TRBV7-9; D is tentatively TRBD1 or TRBD2 (5 bases each). This CDR3 has 14 residues. Between the trimmed V and J ends, which lost 2 bases and 5 bases, there was a span of 13 bases. Germline V gene lookup returns CDR1 SEHNR and CDR2 FQNEAQ (reference sequence). This chain's CDR3 is CASSLSGHGNEQYF. In DNA, the CDR3 is TGTGCCAGCAGCTTATCGGGGCATGGTAACGAGCAGTACTTC.

This clonotype was observed many times. Relative to the germline gene, one junction end is altered; a read error may explain this. The rearrangement links TRBV12-3 or TRBV12-4 to TRBJ1-3; maybe TRBD1 (5 bases). This CDR3 is built from 15 residues. DNA of the CDR3: TGTGCCAGCAGATTAGGGCCGGAGCGGCAGGGCACCATATATTTT. As protein: CASRLGPERQGTIYF.

This clonotype was seen repeatedly, ten times or more. The genes are TRBV28 and TRBJ2-2; 12 positions agree with TRBD1. The CDR3 has 18 amino acids. CDR1 is MDHEN, CDR2 SYDVKM, per germline. After removal of 7 bases from V and 4 bases from J, the junction contained 13 bases not matched to a gene. CDR3 region: CASTRPPGTGGITGELFF. The CDR3 DNA sequence: TGTGCCAGCACCCGCCCGCCCGGGACAGGGGGCATCACCGGGGAGCTGTTTTTT.

The sample holds many counts of this clonotype. This chain uses TRBV30 with TRBJ1-2, with D uncertain. The CDR3 extends over 11 amino acids. CDR1 is GTSNPN, CDR2 SVGIG, per germline (reference sequence). The germline V and J ends were trimmed by 4 bases and 8 bases, with 11 bases remaining between them. The CDR3 DNA reads as TGTGCCTGGACCATAGGTGACGGCTACACCTTC. The encoded protein is CAWTIGDGYTF. Full variable domain (missing parts from reference TRBV30 and TRBJ1-2): SQTIHQWPATLVQPVGSPLSLECTVEGTSNPNLYWYRQAAGRGLQLLFYSVGIGQISSEVPQNLSASRPQDRQFILSSKKLLLSDSGFYLCAWTIGDGYTFGSGTRLTVV.

In its sample, this clonotype was seen many times. The chain recombines TRBV7-2 with TRBJ2-6; D gene unclear. V was trimmed by 0 bases and J by 1 base, leaving 4 bases between them. CDR1 is SGHTA, CDR2 FQGNSA, per germline. There are 15 residues in the CDR3. The CDR3 region has the DNA TGTGCCAGCAGCTTAGCCTGGTCTGGGGCCAACGTCCTGACTTTC. Its protein product is CASSLAWSGANVLTF.

This clonotype came up many times. J is TRBJ2-7 and V is TRBV7-2, with D perhaps matching TRBD1 (5 bases). The CDR3 totals 14 residues. Germline V CDR1 and CDR2: SGHTA, FQGNSA. Trimming stripped 1 base from V and 1 base from J, with 8 bases between. The CDR3 DNA reads as TGTGCCAGCAGCTTAGTTCCAGGGTCCTACGAGCAGTACTTC. Encoded protein: CASSLVPGSYEQYF.

This clonotype was counted many times. The CDR3 is CASSLGTPSPLHF. CDR3 nucleotide sequence: TGTGCCAGCAGCTTAGGGACCCCCTCACCCCTCCACTTT. J is TRBJ1-6 and V is TRBV7-8; D gene uncertain. The CDR3 is 13 amino acids. The ends were cut back, 1 base at V and 10 bases at J, with 8 bases in the middle. CDR1 and CDR2 from the germline V gene are SGHVS and FQNEAQ.

This clonotype has a count of ten or more. V and J are TRBV6-1 and TRBJ2-7; 10 nucleotides match TRBD1. The germline V gene encodes CDR1 MNHNS and CDR2 SASEGT. Germline trimming cut 6 bases from V and 5 bases from J; bases unmatched to any gene: 7. This CDR3 spans 14 amino acids. CDR3 sequence reads: CASRTGQGTHEQYF. CDR3 nucleotides: TGTGCCAGCAGGACGGGACAGGGGACCCACGAGCAGTACTTC.

This clonotype was detected ten times or more. V is TRBV15 and J is TRBJ2-5; D uncertain. Trimming removed 0 bases at V and 5 bases at J, with 7 bases between. The germline CDR1 and CDR2 sequences are LNHNV and YYDKDF (reference sequence). The CDR3 loop spans 13 amino acids. This CDR3 reads CATSRDFKETQYF. The CDR3 DNA is TGTGCCACCAGCAGAGACTTTAAGGAGACCCAGTACTTC. Looking up the rest from reference TRBV15 and TRBJ2-5 gives the full variable domain: DAMVIQNPRYQVTQFGKPVTLSCSQTLNHNVMYWYQQKSSQAPKLLFHYYDKDFNNEADTPDNFQSRRPNTSFCFLDIRSPGLGDTAMYLCATSRDFKETQYFGPGTRLLVL.

In this sample, this clonotype turned up many times. This chain uses TRBV4-1 with TRBJ1-6, with 9 bases that match TRBD1. CDR3 length: 15 amino acids. Per germline, CDR1 MGHRA and CDR2 YSYEKL. Trimming removed 1 base from V and 9 bases from J; junction bases left unmatched: 4. The CDR3 here is CASSQAQGAVSPLHF. The CDR3 DNA sequence: TGCGCCAGCAGCCAAGCACAGGGGGCAGTTTCACCCCTCCACTTT.